The clone carrying this TCR beta chain turned up a few times. Its antigen remains unidentified. This entry belongs to a study of T cell repertoires in cytomegalovirus infection. Overall study context: Shared public TCR beta signatures pointed to both CMV infection and a matching HLA type. Broader study findings: Accumulated public TCR beta family frequency recognized individuals carrying CMV together with the relevant HLA. Dominating the ex vivo response were TCR beta clonotypes that were CMV-specific and HLA-C-restricted.

In TCRdb, the reads were re-called with MiXCR into one record per CDR3 protein. Among about 130,000 distinct CDR3 sequences, 30% to 40% were seen once, and the ten largest hold around three fifths. CDR1 and CDR2 (germline): SGDLS, YYNGEE. The CDR3 sequence is 15 residues long. The ends were cut back, 0 bases at V and 5 bases at J, with 14 bases in the middle. The V gene is TRBV9, the J gene TRBJ2-5; TRBD1 might be the D (5 bases). The receptor comes from a human donor in good health (CMV status not recorded). Some clones in this sample may be carry-over from other donors' samples. The sequencing used CD8+ T cells from cultured PBMCs, collected from culture after CMV antigen stimulation. This CDR3 is CASSVGQLGVETQYF. The CDR3 DNA reads TGTGCCAGCAGCGTAGGACAGCTAGGCGTTGAGACCCAGTACTTC.